The 19 T cell receptor beta chains listed next were all sequenced from one sample in a study of blood T cell repertoires in COVID-19. Sequenced by immunoSEQ multiplex PCR; TCRdb stores in-frame clones only, minus some. The data hold approximately 260,000 clones, with around 82% observed a single time. The specimen was peripheral blood. The receptors shown here come from a human donor in a cohort sampled during active COVID-19.

The rearrangement links TRBV2 to TRBJ2-3; the D gene is possibly TRBD2 (5 bases). This CDR3 is 15 amino acids long. CDR1 and CDR2 (germline): SNHLY, FYNNEI. V lost 7 bases, J lost 7 bases, and 21 bases lay in between. In DNA form, the CDR3 reads TGTGCCAGCAAATCCGAGAGGGCTATGGGGAATACGCAGTATTTT. It yields the protein CASKSERAMGNTQYF.

The chain has TRBV27 and TRBJ2-7; possibly TRBD2 for D (5 bases). Germline V gene lookup returns CDR1 MNHEY and CDR2 SMNVEV (reference sequence). The CDR3 is made up of 13 amino acids. The V and J ends lost 6 bases and 1 base respectively, with 10 bases between them. The CDR3 protein is CASSKGVSYEQYF. CDR3 DNA: TGTGCCAGCAGCAAGGGAGTTTCCTACGAGCAGTACTTC.

The chain has TRBV2 and TRBJ2-1; the D gene is possibly TRBD2 (5 bases). Trimming removed 2 bases from V and 15 bases from J, with 17 bases in between. Germline V lookup: CDR1 SNHLY, CDR2 FYNNEI. This CDR3 is 13 amino acids long. CDR3 coding DNA: TGTGCCAGCAGTGAAACGGGGAACCTGAAACGGTTCTTC. This codes for CASSETGNLKRFF.

The table lists this clone with a count of one. The rearrangement uses TRBV2 and TRBJ2-5; 15 bases match TRBD2. The V gene end was trimmed by 5 bases and the J gene end by 0 bases; junction bases not matched to a gene: 4. Germline V gene data show CDR1 as SNHLY and CDR2 as FYNNEI. CDR3 length: 17 amino acids. In DNA form, the CDR3 reads TGTGCCAGCAGTTGGACTAGCGGGGGGGAGTACCAAGAGACCCAGTACTTC. Translated, it gives CASSWTSGGEYQETQYF.

About this clone itself: The sample holds other DNA sequences that translate to the same CDR3. This chain links TRBV6-2 or TRBV6-3 with TRBJ1-2; TRBD1 matches 7 bases. This CDR3 comprises 14 residues. The V segment lost 3 bases and the J segment 5 bases; nucleotides outside the gene matches: 6. In germline, CDR1 is MNHEY, CDR2 SVGEGT. In DNA, the CDR3 is TGTGCCAGCAGTTATTCCGGACAGGTTTATGGCTACACCTTC. Its protein is CASSYSGQVYGYTF.

The V call is TRBV29-1, the J call TRBJ2-3, with D hard to call. The V and J ends lost 5 bases and 5 bases respectively, with 11 bases between them. The CDR3 contains 12 residues. In germline, CDR1 is SQVTM, CDR2 ANQGSEA. The CDR3 bases are TGCAGCGTTCAACGACGGAGAGATACGCAGTATTTT. Translated: CSVQRRRDTQYF.

The CDR3 sequence is CASSRPLRSDQPQHF. The CDR3 bases are TGTGCCAGCAGTCGTCCATTACGTAGTGATCAGCCCCAGCATTTT. The gene calls are TRBV6-5 and TRBJ1-5; D is ambiguous. Looked up from germline, CDR1 is MNHEY and CDR2 is SVGAGI. V was clipped by 5 bases and J by 5 bases, with 16 bases between them. The CDR3 consists of 15 residues.

CDR3 DNA: TGTGCCAGCAGCGTAGGAGGGAGCACAGATACGCAGTATTTT. Its translation is CASSVGGSTDTQYF. The chain recombines TRBV9 with TRBJ2-3, with D perhaps TRBD2 (5 bases). The germline CDR1 and CDR2 sequences are SGDLS and YYNGEE. Trimming removed 0 bases at V and 0 bases at J, with 5 bases between. This CDR3 comprises 14 residues. The variable domain in full, with the rest retrieved from reference TRBV9 and TRBJ2-3, is DSGVTQTPKHLITATGQRVTLRCSPRSGDLSVYWYQQSLDQGLQFLIQYYNGEERAKGNILERFSAQQFPDLHSELNLSSLELGDSALYFCASSVGGSTDTQYFGPGTRLTVL.

V and J are TRBV6-2 or TRBV6-3 and TRBJ1-5; perhaps TRBD1 as D (5 bases). Germline V gene lookup returns CDR1 MNHEY and CDR2 SVGEGT. CDR3 size: 16 residues. V lost 2 bases and J 2 bases, leaving 13 bases between the germline ends. Here the CDR3 reads CASSYRRRAGNQPQHF. Here the CDR3 DNA reads TGTGCCAGCAGTTACCGACGCAGGGCTGGCAATCAGCCCCAGCATTTT.

V is TRBV15 and J is TRBJ1-6; possibly TRBD1 for D (5 bases). This CDR3 is 13 amino acids long. Trimming cost V 7 bases and J 7 bases, with 11 bases left between them. Germline-derived CDR1 and CDR2 are LNHNV and YYDKDF (reference sequence). Written as DNA, the CDR3 is TGTGCCACCAATCAGGGAGGCAATTCACCCCTCCACTTT. Translation: CATNQGGNSPLHF.

The genes are TRBV28 and TRBJ1-1, with 8 bases that match TRBD1. The CDR3 spans 14 residues. From germline, CDR1 is MDHEN and CDR2 SYDVKM. The V and J ends lost 6 bases and 2 bases, in that order; junction bases with no gene match: 5. The chain's CDR3 is CASRGQGRNTEAFF. The CDR3 DNA follows: TGTGCCAGCAGAGGACAGGGCCGAAACACTGAAGCTTTCTTT.

In this sample, this clone turned up a few times. V and J are TRBV11-2 and TRBJ2-5; possibly TRBD1 for D (6 bases). The germline CDR1 and CDR2 sequences are SGHAT and FQNNGV. V lost 0 bases and J lost 5, with 28 bases in between. This CDR3 contains 20 residues. CDR3 sequence: CASSLDRWGQVAAPPETQYF. Here the CDR3 DNA reads TGTGCCAGCAGCTTAGATCGTTGGGGGCAGGTGGCCGCACCCCCGGAGACCCAGTACTTC.

This chain links TRBV20-1 with TRBJ2-7; the D gene is possibly TRBD2 (5 bases). This CDR3 comprises 11 residues. V lost 3 bases and J 3 bases, leaving 6 bases between the germline ends. In germline, CDR1 is DFQATT, CDR2 SNEGSKA (reference sequence). CDR3 protein: CSASRGYEQYF. The DNA for the CDR3 is TGCAGTGCTAGTCGGGGCTACGAGCAGTACTTC.

The J gene is TRBJ2-7, the V gene TRBV28; 12 nucleotides match TRBD2. CDR1 and CDR2 from the germline V gene are MDHEN and SYDVKM. The CDR3 contains 19 residues. V lost 5 bases, J lost 2 bases, and 16 bases stayed unmatched. The DNA of the CDR3 is TGTGCCAGCAGTCCCCCCCCCGACAGGCTAGCGGGGGGGACCTACGAGCAGTACTTC. It codes for CASSPPPDRLAGGTYEQYF.

The V and J genes are TRBV21-1 and TRBJ2-3; the DNA was not compared with TRBD1, the D call given in the table. TRBV21-1 is a listed pseudogene. The CDR3 runs to 15 residues. CDR3 protein: CASNLQGRVTDTQYF. DNA for the CDR3: TGTGCCAGCAACTTACAGGGTCGGGTGACAGATACGCAGTATTTT.

This clone appeared a few times. The V gene is TRBV13, the J gene TRBJ2-3; 8 bases are shared with TRBD2. Trimming took 2 bases from V and 5 from J; bases not matched to a gene: 6. The germline gives CDR1 PRHDT, CDR2 FYEKMQ (reference sequence). The CDR3 is 15 amino acids. CDR3 amino acids: CASSLSGTSGDTQYF. DNA for the CDR3: TGTGCCAGCAGCTTAAGTGGGACTAGTGGAGATACGCAGTATTTT.

The chain has TRBV5-1 and TRBJ1-5, with unresolved D. This CDR3 has 15 amino acids. With 0 bases removed from V and 3 bases from J, the gap between germline ends came to 10 bases. Germline assignment: CDR1 SGHRS and CDR2 YFSETQ. The CDR3 sequence: CASSLDGRDNQPQHF. Written as DNA, the CDR3 is TGCGCCAGCAGCTTGGATGGGCGGGACAATCAGCCCCAGCATTTT.

CDR3 nucleotides: TGTGCCAGCAGCCGATCCCTAGCCGGCGATTCACCCCTCCACTTT. It yields the protein CASSRSLAGDSPLHF. V is TRBV4-2 and J is TRBJ1-6, with no clear D. The CDR3 loop spans 15 amino acids. V lost 4 bases and J lost 8, with 15 bases in between. Looked up from germline, CDR1 is LGHNA and CDR2 is YNFKEQ.

Turning to this clone: The identical CDR3 is also encoded by other nucleotide sequences in the sample. The J gene is TRBJ2-1, the V gene TRBV7-9; TRBD1 aligns across 10 bases. The CDR3 loop spans 15 amino acids. J lost 2 bases, V lost 8 bases, and 6 bases had no gene match. In germline, CDR1 is SEHNR, CDR2 FQNEAQ (reference sequence). For the CDR3, the DNA is TGTGCCAGCTCACCGACAGGGGGCGCCTACAATGAGCAGTTCTTC. It codes for CASSPTGGAYNEQFF.